This TCR beta chain was recorded in a study of CD8 T cells in ankylosing spondylitis. This clonotype was detected a few times. Its matching antigen is unknown. Study-level results: Matched ankylosing spondylitis synovial fluid reportedly showed significant enrichment of disease-linked clones. One TCR beta motif, made up of eight or nine highly homologous variants, appeared characteristic of ankylosing spondylitis blood.

TCRdb fed the 5' RACE reads into MiXCR, producing one record per CDR3 protein. This table has hundreds of thousands of distinct CDR3 sequences, less than 9.5% appearing once. Germline V gene sequence: CDR1 WSHSY, CDR2 SAAADI. Trimming took 3 bases from V and 2 from J; bases not matched to a gene: 3. This CDR3 comprises 15 residues. The specimen sequenced was blood, either unsorted or a sorted T cell fraction (not recorded which). The chain uses TRBV10-2 and TRBJ2-1, with 8 bases fitting TRBD2. The receptor was derived from a female donor with ankylosing spondylitis or in good health (not recorded which). The CDR3 bases are TGCGCCAGCAGTGACGGGACTAGAACCTACAATGAGCAGTTCTTC. Its translation is CASSDGTRTYNEQFF.